This TCR beta chain comes out of a study of T cell repertoires in cytomegalovirus infection. Whole-study context: Matching HLA type, along with CMV infection, was indicated by public TCR beta signatures. Study conclusions and caveats: HLA-C-restricted CMV clonotypes gave the most frequent clonotype in two of eight donors.

This clonotype was found many times. Its antigen is currently unknown. Trimming shortened V by 6 bases and J by 4 bases, and 15 bases separated the two germline ends. Germline-derived CDR1 and CDR2 are LNHDA and SQIVND (reference sequence). The CDR3 has 14 residues. TCRdb recomputed calls from the reads with MiXCR, one row per CDR3 protein. The sample consists of hundreds of thousands of distinct CDR3 sequences, 6% to 8% of them appearing once. This TCR derives from a human donor in good health (CMV status not recorded). Some clones in this sample may be carry-over from other donors' samples. This chain links TRBV19 with TRBJ2-5, with D hard to call. Sequencing was performed on PBMCs. The CDR3 nucleotides are TGTGCCAGTAGCGGCCGGGCCTTCAGAGAGACCCAGTACTTC. It codes for CASSGRAFRETQYF. The full variable domain, in which reference TRBV19 and TRBJ2-5 provide the parts outside the CDR3, is DGGITQSPKYLFRKEGQNVTLSCEQNLNHDAMYWYRQDPGQGLRLIYYSQIVNDFQKGDIAEGYSVSREKKESFPLTVTSAQKNPTAFYLCASSGRAFRETQYFGPGTRLLVL.